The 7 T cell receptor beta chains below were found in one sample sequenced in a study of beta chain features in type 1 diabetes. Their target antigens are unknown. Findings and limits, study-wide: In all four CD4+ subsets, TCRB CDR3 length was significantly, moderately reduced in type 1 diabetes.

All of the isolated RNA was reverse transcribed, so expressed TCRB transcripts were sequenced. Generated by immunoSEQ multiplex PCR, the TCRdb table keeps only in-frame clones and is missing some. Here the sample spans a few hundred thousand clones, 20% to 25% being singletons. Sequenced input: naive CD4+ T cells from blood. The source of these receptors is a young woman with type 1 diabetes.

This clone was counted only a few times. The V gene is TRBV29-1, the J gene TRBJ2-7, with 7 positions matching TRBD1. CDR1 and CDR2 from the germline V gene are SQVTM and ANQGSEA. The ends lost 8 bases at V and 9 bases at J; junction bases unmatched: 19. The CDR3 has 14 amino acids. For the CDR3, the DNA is TGCAGCACAAAAGACAGGGAATCTTCGGGACGGCAGTACTTC. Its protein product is CSTKDRESSGRQYF.

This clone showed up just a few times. The CDR3 DNA follows: TGTGCCAGCAGCGAAACCGGGACAGGAGGCGGCAATCAGCCCCAGCATTTT. It codes for CASSETGTGGGNQPQHF. The chain couples TRBV6-1 to TRBJ1-5, with TRBD1 matching 8 bases. V was pared by 6 bases and J by 2 bases, with 12 bases of the junction left unmatched. Germline-derived CDR1 and CDR2 are MNHNS and SASEGT. The CDR3 contains 17 residues.

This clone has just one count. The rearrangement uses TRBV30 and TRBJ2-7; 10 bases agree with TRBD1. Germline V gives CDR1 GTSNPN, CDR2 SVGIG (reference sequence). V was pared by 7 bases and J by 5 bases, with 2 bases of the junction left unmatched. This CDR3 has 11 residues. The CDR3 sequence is CASGTGDEQYF. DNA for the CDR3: TGTGCCTCGGGGACAGGGGACGAGCAGTACTTC.

The CDR3 protein is CASSVDGSAVTYNEQFF. CDR3 sequence (DNA): TGTGCCAGCAGCGTAGATGGCTCGGCGGTTACCTACAATGAGCAGTTCTTC. The chain is built from TRBV9 and TRBJ2-1; D remains unclear. This CDR3 has 17 residues. The germline V gene has CDR1 SGDLS and CDR2 YYNGEE. The V end lost 0 bases, the J end lost 2 bases, and 15 bases lay between the germline ends.

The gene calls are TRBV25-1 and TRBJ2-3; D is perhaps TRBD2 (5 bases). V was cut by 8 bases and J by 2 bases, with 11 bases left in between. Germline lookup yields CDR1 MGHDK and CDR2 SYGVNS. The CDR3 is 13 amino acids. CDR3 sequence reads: CASAGHSTDTQYF. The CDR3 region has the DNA TGTGCCAGCGCGGGCCATTCCACAGATACGCAGTATTTT.

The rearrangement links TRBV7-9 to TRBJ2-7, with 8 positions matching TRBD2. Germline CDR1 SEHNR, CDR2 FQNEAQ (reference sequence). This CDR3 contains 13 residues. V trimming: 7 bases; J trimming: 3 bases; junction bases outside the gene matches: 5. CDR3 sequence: CASTVAGLYEQYF. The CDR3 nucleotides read TGTGCCAGCACCGTAGCGGGACTCTACGAGCAGTACTTC.

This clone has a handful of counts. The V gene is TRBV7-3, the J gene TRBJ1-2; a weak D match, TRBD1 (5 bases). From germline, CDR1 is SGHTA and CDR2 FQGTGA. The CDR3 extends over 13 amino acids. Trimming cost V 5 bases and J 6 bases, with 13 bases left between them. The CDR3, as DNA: TGTGCCAGCAGCCACGGGGGTGGCGATGGCTACACCTTC. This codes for CASSHGGGDGYTF. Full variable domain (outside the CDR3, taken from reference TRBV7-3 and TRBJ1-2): GAGVSQTPSNKVTEKGKYVELRCDPISGHTALYWYRQSLGQGPEFLIYFQGTGAADDSGLPNDRFFAVRPEGSVSTLKIQRTERGDSAVYLCASSHGGGDGYTFGSGTRLTVV.